This entry features one T cell receptor beta chain sequence. Its antigen is as yet unknown. Germline CDR1 reads LNHNV; CDR2 reads YYDKDF (reference sequence). The CDR3 length is 15 residues. J gave up 3 bases and V 4 bases, and 6 bases lay outside the gene matches. TCR alpha and TCR beta cDNA libraries carrying sample barcodes and UMIs came from 5'RACE with constant-segment primers. One entry per CDR3 protein, called by TCRdb with MiXCR from the 5' RACE reads. The table shows over 25,000 distinct CDR3 sequences, with 21% occurring only once. These data come from a study of T-cell memory formation after mild COVID-19. Study details: TCR clusters mostly belonged to single donors. Study results and limitations: Clones shrinking from day 15 to 85 showed even CD4/CD8 mixes; later expanders tilted CD4+.

The receptor comes from an adult who had mild COVID-19 (a few samples of this study predate the infection). Cell type and time point are not known. Sequencing input: PBMCs or a T cell subset sorted from them (not recorded which). The gene calls are TRBV15 and TRBJ2-1; 7 bases fit TRBD2. The DNA of the CDR3 is TGTGCCACCAGCACCGACCGGGACTACTACAATGAGCAGTTCTTC. Protein product: CATSTDRDYYNEQFF.